This TCR beta chain is drawn from a study of blood T cells in healthy people across ages. V lost 1 base, J lost 7 bases, and 5 bases lay in between. The CDR3 loop spans 13 amino acids. From germline, CDR1 is LGHDT and CDR2 YNNKEL (reference sequence). Primed by a sample-barcoded 5' primer and a J-beta primer mix, a second PCR proceeded for about 6 to 11 cycles. One entry per CDR3 protein results from TCRdb running MiXCR on the 5' RACE reads. The sample holds 750,000 to 950,000 distinct CDR3 sequences, 29% seen once. This clonotype was counted at least ten times. This sample was also put to use in a study of T cells of mothers and their children. Per that paper: During the second PCR, the M1S primer introduced sample barcodes along with 2-4 random nucleotides. No persistent microchimeric T cell clones were detected.

This sequence joins TRBV3-1 and TRBJ1-6; D uncertain. The source material was blood. The sequence was collected from a woman in her thirties or forties in good health. The CDR3 spells CASSQGSNSPLHF. The CDR3 nucleotides are TGTGCCAGCAGCCAAGGGTCGAATTCACCCCTCCACTTT.